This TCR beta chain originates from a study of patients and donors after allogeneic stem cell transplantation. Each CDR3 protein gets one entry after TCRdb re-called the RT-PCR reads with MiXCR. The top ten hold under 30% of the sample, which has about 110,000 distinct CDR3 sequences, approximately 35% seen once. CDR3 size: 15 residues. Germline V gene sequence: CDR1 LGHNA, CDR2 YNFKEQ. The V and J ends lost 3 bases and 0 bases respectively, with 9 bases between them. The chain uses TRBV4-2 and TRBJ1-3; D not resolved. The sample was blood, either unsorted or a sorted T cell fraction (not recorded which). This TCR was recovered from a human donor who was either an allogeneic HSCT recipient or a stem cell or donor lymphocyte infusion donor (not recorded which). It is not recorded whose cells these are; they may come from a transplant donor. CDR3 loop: CASSHLFFSGNTIYF. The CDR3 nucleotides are TGTGCCAGCAGCCACCTCTTTTTCTCTGGAAACACCATATATTTT.